A selection of T cell receptor beta chains follows, all from one sample in a study of T cell repertoires in cytomegalovirus infection. TCRdb reanalysed the reads using MiXCR and keeps one entry per CDR3 protein. The sample includes some 220,000 distinct CDR3 sequences, 9% to 15% of them seen just once. Sample: PBMCs. Receptor source: a human donor in good health (CMV status not recorded). Some clones in this sample may be carry-over from other donors' samples. CDR3s include the opening cysteine and the closing phenylalanine or tryptophan. The order of the fields is clone size, V gene, D gene, J gene, CDR3 DNA, CDR3 protein. A D gene is named only where the DNA matches it firmly. Expanded clones are given a class, and other clones once, few, many or no size at all.

clone size: many
V gene: TRBV5-1
D gene: NA
J gene: TRBJ2-7
CDR3 DNA: TGCGCCAGCAGGTACGACAGGGTCGGGGGCGAGCAGTACTTC
CDR3 protein: CASRYDRVGGEQYF

clone size: many
V gene: TRBV7-9
D gene: TRBD1
J gene: TRBJ1-2
CDR3 DNA: TGTGCCAGCAGCTTAGCCCCGGGACAGGGTCGTGGCTACACCTTC
CDR3 protein: CASSLAPGQGRGYTF

clone size: NA
V gene: TRBV6-1
D gene: NA
J gene: TRBJ2-1
CDR3 DNA: TGTGCCAGCAGTCCCCTCGATGAGCAGTTCTTC
CDR3 protein: CASSPLDEQFF

clone size: many
V gene: TRBV6-2/TRBV6-3
D gene: TRBD1
J gene: TRBJ1-5
CDR3 DNA: TGTGCCAGCAGTTTCCAGGGGGCAGAGGCTCTGGCGAATAGCAATCAGCCCCAGCATTTT
CDR3 protein: CASSFQGAEALANSNQPQHF

clone size: many
V gene: TRBV6-2/TRBV6-3
D gene: NA
J gene: TRBJ1-5
CDR3 DNA: TGTGCCAGCAGTTACAAGGACGGTTATAGCAATCAGCCCCAGCATTTT
CDR3 protein: CASSYKDGYSNQPQHF

clone size: few
V gene: TRBV5-4
D gene: TRBD1
J gene: TRBJ2-7
CDR3 DNA: TGTGCCAGCAGCTTGGAGCCAGGGGGCTACGAGCAGTACTTC
CDR3 protein: CASSLEPGGYEQYF

clone size: few
V gene: TRBV19
D gene: TRBD1
J gene: TRBJ1-2
CDR3 DNA: TGTGCCACCGGGACAGGGAACGACTATGGCTACACCTTC
CDR3 protein: CATGTGNDYGYTF

clone size: many
V gene: TRBV7-2
D gene: NA
J gene: TRBJ2-7
CDR3 DNA: TGTGCCAGCAGCTTTAATGCCCCGAGCTCCTACGAGCAGTACTTC
CDR3 protein: CASSFNAPSSYEQYF

clone size: NA
V gene: TRBV7-9
D gene: TRBD2
J gene: TRBJ2-7
CDR3 DNA: TGTGCCAGCAGCTTAGCGCGAGCGGGAGGTGTGAACGAGCAGTACTTC
CDR3 protein: CASSLARAGGVNEQYF

clone size: few
V gene: TRBV7-2
D gene: TRBD2
J gene: TRBJ2-5
CDR3 DNA: TGTGCCAGCAGCTTAAGCGTTTGGACTAGCGGGACCTCGGAGACCCAGTACTTC
CDR3 protein: CASSLSVWTSGTSETQYF

clone size: NA
V gene: TRBV28
D gene: NA
J gene: TRBJ2-7
CDR3 DNA: TGTGCCAGCAGTCCGGAGGCGATTAGGCAGTACTTC
CDR3 protein: CASSPEAIRQYF

clone size: NA
V gene: TRBV7-9
D gene: NA
J gene: TRBJ2-1
CDR3 DNA: TGTGCCAGCAGTTCCTCAAGCGGTAATGAGCAGTTCTTC
CDR3 protein: CASSSSSGNEQFF

clone size: NA
V gene: TRBV28
D gene: NA
J gene: TRBJ2-5
CDR3 DNA: TGTGCCAGCAGTTTGGGGACGGCACTAGCAGTTGGAGAGACCCAGTACTTC
CDR3 protein: CASSLGTALAVGETQYF

clone size: many
V gene: TRBV19
D gene: NA
J gene: TRBJ2-5
CDR3 DNA: TGTGCCAGTAGTATGGGACGGAACCAAGAGACCCAGTACTTC
CDR3 protein: CASSMGRNQETQYF

clone size: many
V gene: TRBV5-1
D gene: NA
J gene: TRBJ2-7
CDR3 DNA: TGCGCCAGCAGCTTGAACAGCCTCTCCTACGAGCAGTACTTC
CDR3 protein: CASSLNSLSYEQYF

clone size: many
V gene: TRBV7-2
D gene: NA
J gene: TRBJ2-7
CDR3 DNA: TGTGCCAGCAGCCCGGAGGGGGGCCCGCGTTACGAGCAGTACTTC
CDR3 protein: CASSPEGGPRYEQYF